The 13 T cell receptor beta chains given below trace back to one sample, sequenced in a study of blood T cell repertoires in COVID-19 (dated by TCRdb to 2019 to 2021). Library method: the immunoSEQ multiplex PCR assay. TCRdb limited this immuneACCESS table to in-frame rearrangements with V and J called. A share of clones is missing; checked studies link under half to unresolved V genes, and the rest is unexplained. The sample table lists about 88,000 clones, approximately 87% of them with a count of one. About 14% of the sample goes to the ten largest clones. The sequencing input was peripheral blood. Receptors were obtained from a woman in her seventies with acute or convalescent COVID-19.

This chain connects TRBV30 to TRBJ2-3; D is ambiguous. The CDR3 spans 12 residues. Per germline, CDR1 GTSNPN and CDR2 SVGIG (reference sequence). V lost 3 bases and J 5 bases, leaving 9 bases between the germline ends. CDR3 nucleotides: TGTGCCTGGAGCCCGCCGGGAGATACGCAGTATTTT. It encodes CAWSPPGDTQYF.

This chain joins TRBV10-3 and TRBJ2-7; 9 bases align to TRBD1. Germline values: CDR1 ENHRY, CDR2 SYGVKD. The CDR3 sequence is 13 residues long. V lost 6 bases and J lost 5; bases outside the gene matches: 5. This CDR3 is CAISATGGNEQYV. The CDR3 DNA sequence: TGTGCCATCAGCGCGACAGGGGGTAACGAGCAGTACGTC.

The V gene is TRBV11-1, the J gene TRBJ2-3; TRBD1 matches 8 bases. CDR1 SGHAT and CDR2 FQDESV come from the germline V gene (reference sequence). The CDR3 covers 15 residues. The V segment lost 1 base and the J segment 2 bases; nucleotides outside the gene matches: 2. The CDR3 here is CASSLGDRTTDTQYF. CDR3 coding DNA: TGTGCCAGCAGCTTAGGGGACAGGACCACAGATACGCAGTATTTT. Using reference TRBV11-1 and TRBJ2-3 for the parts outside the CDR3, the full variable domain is EAEVAQSPRYKITEKSQAVAFWCDPISGHATLYWYRQILGQGPELLVQFQDESVVDDSQLPKDRFSAERLKGVDSTLKIQPAELGDSAMYLCASSLGDRTTDTQYFGPGTRLTVL.

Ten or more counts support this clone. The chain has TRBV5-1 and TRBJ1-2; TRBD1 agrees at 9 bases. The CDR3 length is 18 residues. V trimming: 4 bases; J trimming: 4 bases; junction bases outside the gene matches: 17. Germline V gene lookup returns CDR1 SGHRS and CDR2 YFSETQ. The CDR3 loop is CASSPERTGDLSRYGYTF. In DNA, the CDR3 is TGCGCCAGCAGCCCCGAACGGACAGGGGACCTCTCCCGCTATGGCTACACCTTC.

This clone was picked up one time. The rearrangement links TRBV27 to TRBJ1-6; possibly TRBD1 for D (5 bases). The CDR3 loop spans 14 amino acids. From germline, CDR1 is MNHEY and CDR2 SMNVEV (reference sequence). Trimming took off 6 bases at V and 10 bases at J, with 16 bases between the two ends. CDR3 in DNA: TGTGCCAGCAGCCCTAGGGGTTTGTACTCACCCCTCCACTTT. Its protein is CASSPRGLYSPLHF.

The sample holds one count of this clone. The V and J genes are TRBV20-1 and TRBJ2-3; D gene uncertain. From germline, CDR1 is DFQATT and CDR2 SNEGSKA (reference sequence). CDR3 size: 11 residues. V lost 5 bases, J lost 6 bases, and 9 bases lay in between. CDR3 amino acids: CSAGGADTQYF. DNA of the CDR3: TGCAGTGCTGGTGGAGCGGATACGCAGTATTTT.

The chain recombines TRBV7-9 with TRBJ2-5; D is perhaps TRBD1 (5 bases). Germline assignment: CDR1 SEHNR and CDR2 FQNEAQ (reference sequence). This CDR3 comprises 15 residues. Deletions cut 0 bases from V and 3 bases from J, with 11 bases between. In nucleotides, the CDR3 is TGTGCCAGCAGCTTAGCGCTGGCAGGGAAAGAGACCCAGTACTTC. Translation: CASSLALAGKETQYF.

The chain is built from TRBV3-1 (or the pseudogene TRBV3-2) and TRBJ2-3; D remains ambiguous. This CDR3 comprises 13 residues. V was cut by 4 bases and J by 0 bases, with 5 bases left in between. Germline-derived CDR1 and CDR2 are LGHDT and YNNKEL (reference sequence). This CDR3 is CASSPPSTDTQYF. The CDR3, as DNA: TGTGCCAGCAGCCCCCCTAGCACAGATACGCAGTATTTT.

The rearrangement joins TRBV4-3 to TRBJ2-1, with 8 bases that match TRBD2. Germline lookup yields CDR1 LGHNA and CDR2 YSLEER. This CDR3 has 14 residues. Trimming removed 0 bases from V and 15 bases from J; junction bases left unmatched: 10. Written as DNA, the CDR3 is TGCGCCAGCAGCCAAGACTCCCTAGCGGGCAGTCCGTTCTTC. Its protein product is CASSQDSLAGSPFF.

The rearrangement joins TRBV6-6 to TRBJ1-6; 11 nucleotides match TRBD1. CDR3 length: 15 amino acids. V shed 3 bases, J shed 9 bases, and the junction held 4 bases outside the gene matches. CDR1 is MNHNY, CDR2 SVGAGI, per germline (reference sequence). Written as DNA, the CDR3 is TGTGCCAGCAGTTATAGTGGGACAGGGGGTTCACCCCTCCACTTT. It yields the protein CASSYSGTGGSPLHF.

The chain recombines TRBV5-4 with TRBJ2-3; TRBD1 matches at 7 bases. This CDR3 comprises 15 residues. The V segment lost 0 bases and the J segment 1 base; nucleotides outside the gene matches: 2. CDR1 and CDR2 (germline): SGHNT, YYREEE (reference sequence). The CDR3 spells CASSLGTGGTDTQYF. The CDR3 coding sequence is TGTGCCAGCAGCTTGGGGACAGGAGGCACAGATACGCAGTATTTT.

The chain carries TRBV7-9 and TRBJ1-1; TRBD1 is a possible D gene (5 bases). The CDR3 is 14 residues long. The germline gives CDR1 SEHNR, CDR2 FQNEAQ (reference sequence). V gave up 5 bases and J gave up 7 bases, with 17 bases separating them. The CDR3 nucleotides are TGTGCCAGCAGCCCCACCGGGGGGATTTATGAAGCTTTCTTT. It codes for CASSPTGGIYEAFF. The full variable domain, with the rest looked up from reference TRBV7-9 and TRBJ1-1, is DTGVSQNPRHKITKRGQNVTFRCDPISEHNRLYWYRQTLGQGPEFLTYFQNEAQLEKSRLLSDRFSAERPKGSFSTLEIQRTEQGDSAMYLCASSPTGGIYEAFFGQGTRLTVV.

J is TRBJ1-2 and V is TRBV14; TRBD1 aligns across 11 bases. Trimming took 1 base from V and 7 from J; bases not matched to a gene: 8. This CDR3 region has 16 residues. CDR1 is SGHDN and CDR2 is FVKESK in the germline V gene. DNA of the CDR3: TGTGCCAGCAGCCAAGTAATCGGACAGGGGGCTGGTGGCTACACCTTC. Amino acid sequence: CASSQVIGQGAGGYTF. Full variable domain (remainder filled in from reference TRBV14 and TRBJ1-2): EAGVTQFPSHSVIEKGQTVTLRCDPISGHDNLYWYRRVMGKEIKFLLHFVKESKQDESGMPNNRFLAERTGGTYSTLKVQPAELEDSGVYFCASSQVIGQGAGGYTFGSGTRLTVV.